These 27 T cell receptor beta chains were sequenced from one sample in a study of shared clonotypes between healthy human individuals. Assay used: immunoSEQ multiplex PCR; TCRdb lists only in-frame clones, some missing. The sample records approximately 2.1 million clones, more than 80% being singletons. The sample consisted of naive CD4+ T cells from PBMCs. The subset: CD45RA+ positively selected. All receptors come from a man between 18 and 29 years old in good health. Some clones in this sample may be carry-over from other donors' samples.

The chain is built from TRBV28 and TRBJ2-2; no clear D. Per germline, CDR1 MDHEN and CDR2 SYDVKM. The CDR3 consists of 16 residues. Trimming stripped 1 base from V and 4 bases from J, with 13 bases between. CDR3 loop: CASSLSTLPGTGELFF. The CDR3 DNA sequence: TGTGCCAGCAGTTTATCGACGCTCCCGGGCACCGGGGAGCTGTTTTTT.

Of note for this clone: Other nucleotide sequences from this sample produce the same CDR3. This sequence joins TRBV5-1 and TRBJ2-7; D remains unclear. Germline loops: CDR1 SGHRS, CDR2 YFSETQ. With 1 base removed from V and 0 bases from J, the gap between germline ends came to 5 bases. CDR3 length equals 13 residues. The CDR3, as DNA: TGCGCCAGCAGCTTGACCAGCTCCTACGAGCAGTACTTC. It codes for CASSLTSSYEQYF.

The V and J genes are TRBV2 and TRBJ1-2; TRBD1 might be the D (5 bases). Trimming took 10 bases from V and 5 from J, leaving 23 bases between them. Germline CDR1 SNHLY, CDR2 FYNNEI. This CDR3 region has 15 residues. The CDR3 bases are TGTGCCACCACCCCCTATCAGGGAGGAATTTATGGCTACACCTTC. Translating gives CATTPYQGGIYGYTF.

The CDR3 spells CASSSGYNEQFF. For the CDR3, the DNA is TGTGCCAGCTCATCGGGATACAATGAGCAGTTCTTC. The V gene is TRBV18, the J gene TRBJ2-1; D perhaps matches TRBD2 (5 bases). V was pared by 5 bases and J by 4 bases, with 6 bases between. CDR3 length equals 12 residues. Looked up from germline, CDR1 is KGHSH and CDR2 is LQKENI. Full variable domain (remainder filled in from reference TRBV18 and TRBJ2-1): NAGVMQNPRHLVRRRGQEARLRCSPMKGHSHVYWYRQLPEEGLKFMVYLQKENIIDESGMPKERFSAEFPKEGPSILRIQQVVRGDSAAYFCASSSGYNEQFFGPGTRLTVL.

The gene calls are TRBV5-4 and TRBJ2-2, with 10 positions matching TRBD2. The V and J ends lost 4 bases and 6 bases, in that order; junction bases with no gene match: 6. The CDR3 is 15 amino acids. Germline V lookup: CDR1 SGHNT, CDR2 YYREEE (reference sequence). CDR3 nucleotide sequence: TGTGCCAGCAGCATGCTAGCGGGAGTCCCCGGGGAGCTGTTTTTT. Protein sequence: CASSMLAGVPGELFF.

This sequence joins TRBV9 and TRBJ2-1; D is unclear. CDR3 size: 15 residues. Trimming pared 7 bases from V and 2 bases from J, leaving 16 bases between. Per germline, CDR1 SGDLS and CDR2 YYNGEE. The CDR3 loop is CASARAMETYNEQFF. The CDR3, as DNA: TGTGCCAGCGCCCGCGCGATGGAGACCTACAATGAGCAGTTCTTC. The complete variable domain, with remaining parts taken from reference TRBV9 and TRBJ2-1, reads DSGVTQTPKHLITATGQRVTLRCSPRSGDLSVYWYQQSLDQGLQFLIQYYNGEERAKGNILERFSAQQFPDLHSELNLSSLELGDSALYFCASARAMETYNEQFFGPGTRLTVL.

About this clone itself: The sample has other DNA sequences that encode this CDR3 too. This CDR3 is CASSLETGGSYGYTF. DNA for the CDR3: TGCGCCAGCAGCTTGGAGACAGGGGGCAGCTATGGCTACACCTTC. This chain connects TRBV5-1 to TRBJ1-2, with TRBD1 identical over 10 bases. In germline, CDR1 is SGHRS, CDR2 YFSETQ. The CDR3 has 15 amino acids. V shed 0 bases and J 4 bases; nucleotides not matched to a gene: 3.

The chain carries TRBV10-3 and TRBJ1-1, with unresolved D. There are 12 residues in the CDR3. Germline CDR1 ENHRY, CDR2 SYGVKD. V lost 2 bases and J lost 11, with 12 bases in between. CDR3 sequence reads: CAISEVNLGAFF. In DNA, the CDR3 is TGTGCCATCAGTGAGGTTAACTTGGGCGCTTTCTTT.

This chain connects TRBV5-1 to TRBJ2-7; possible D gene TRBD2, 5 bases. CDR3 length: 12 residues. The germline V gene encodes CDR1 SGHRS and CDR2 YFSETQ. V lost 4 bases and J 11 bases, leaving 16 bases between the germline ends. In DNA form, the CDR3 reads TGCGCCAGCAGCCCCCCCGACTATAGGGAGTACTTC. The encoded protein is CASSPPDYREYF.

The chain employs TRBV29-1 and TRBJ1-3, with 7 bases matching TRBD1. From germline, CDR1 is SQVTM and CDR2 ANQGSEA. CDR3 length: 12 residues. With V trimmed by 6 bases and J by 7 bases, 6 bases remained unmatched. As DNA, the CDR3 is TGCAGCGTACCGCCGACAGGGAACACCATATATTTT. Translation: CSVPPTGNTIYF.

The V call is TRBV28, the J call TRBJ2-3; 12 nucleotides match TRBD1. V lost 3 bases to trimming and J lost 12 bases; unmatched junction nucleotides: 4. In germline, CDR1 is MDHEN, CDR2 SYDVKM. The length of the CDR3 is 13 residues. Here the CDR3 reads CASSFPGQGAQYF. Here the CDR3 DNA reads TGTGCCAGCAGTTTCCCGGGACAGGGGGCCCAGTATTTT.

J is TRBJ1-2 and V is TRBV19, with 7 bases that match TRBD1. The CDR3 covers 14 residues. V lost 7 bases and J lost 4; bases outside the gene matches: 9. Per the germline V gene, CDR1 is LNHDA and CDR2 is SQIVND (reference sequence). CDR3 sequence (DNA): TGTGCCAGTAATCTACAGGGGTTTGGCTATGGCTACACCTTC. This gives the protein CASNLQGFGYGYTF.

The CDR3 DNA follows: TGTGCCAGTAGTATAGTGGTAGGGGGCCGCACCGGGGAGCTGTTTTTT. It yields the protein CASSIVVGGRTGELFF. The V and J genes are TRBV19 and TRBJ2-2; 7 nucleotides match TRBD1. CDR3 length equals 16 residues. Germline values: CDR1 LNHDA, CDR2 SQIVND (reference sequence). The ends lost 1 base at V and 4 bases at J; junction bases unmatched: 6.

The CDR3: CASSSRGGAEEKLFF. Here the CDR3 DNA reads TGTGCCAGCAGTTCCCGGGGAGGGGCGGAAGAAAAACTGTTTTTT. The chain combines TRBV6-6 with TRBJ1-4; tentative D call: TRBD1 (5 bases). Per germline, CDR1 MNHNY and CDR2 SVGAGI (reference sequence). The CDR3 runs to 15 residues. V lost 4 bases to trimming and J lost 8 bases, with 17 bases between them.

The chain couples TRBV6-1 to TRBJ2-2, with TRBD2 identical over 10 bases. The V gene's germline CDR1 is MNHNS and CDR2 SASEGT. The CDR3 extends over 17 amino acids. V lost 4 bases and J lost 1; bases outside the gene matches: 6. The CDR3 DNA reads TGTGCCAGCAGTGTGAGCGGGAGGGCCGGGAACACCGGGGAGCTGTTTTTT. It codes for CASSVSGRAGNTGELFF.

The rearrangement uses TRBV28 and TRBJ1-2; the match to TRBD1 covers 8 bases. The CDR3 contains 14 residues. V gave up 6 bases and J gave up 5 bases; unmatched junction bases: 8. From germline, CDR1 is MDHEN and CDR2 SYDVKM. CDR3 sequence: CASSLDRVLYGYTF. CDR3 nucleotides: TGTGCCAGCAGCCTGGACAGGGTGTTGTATGGCTACACCTTC.

This clone occurred a few times. The chain employs TRBV9 and TRBJ1-5; no reliable D call. Per the germline V gene, CDR1 is SGDLS and CDR2 is YYNGEE. The CDR3 extends over 13 amino acids. V gave up 0 bases and J gave up 5 bases, with 6 bases separating them. This CDR3 reads CASSVAPHQPQHF. CDR3 nucleotide sequence: TGTGCCAGCAGCGTAGCTCCTCATCAGCCCCAGCATTTT.

V gene TRBV5-1 combines with J gene TRBJ1-1, with D possibly TRBD1 on 5 matching bases. CDR3 length equals 14 residues. Germline V gene lookup returns CDR1 SGHRS and CDR2 YFSETQ. V lost 4 bases to trimming and J lost 4 bases, with 14 bases between them. The DNA for the CDR3 is TGCGCCAGCAGCCCGAGCGGGGCCAGCACTGAAGCTTTCTTT. Encoded protein: CASSPSGASTEAFF.

V gene TRBV14 combines with J gene TRBJ2-3; 9 bases map to TRBD1. Unmatched junction bases numbered 4, after V lost 5 bases and J lost 1 base. The CDR3 totals 15 residues. CDR1 SGHDN and CDR2 FVKESK come from the germline V gene. The DNA for the CDR3 is TGTGCCAGCAGCGTCGGGACAGGGCGCACAGATACGCAGTATTTT. Translating gives CASSVGTGRTDTQYF.

The gene calls are TRBV11-2 and TRBJ2-2, with D perhaps assigned TRBD1 or TRBD2 (5 bases each). The germline V gene has CDR1 SGHAT and CDR2 FQNNGV. Trimming shortened V by 5 bases and J by 0 bases, and 10 bases separated the two germline ends. This CDR3 comprises 15 residues. DNA for the CDR3: TGTGCCAGCAGCCTCCGGGACGCGAACACCGGGGAGCTGTTTTTT. Residues: CASSLRDANTGELFF.

On this clone: Distinct nucleotide sequences in the sample also encode this CDR3. The V call is TRBV14, the J call TRBJ1-1; D not resolved. The CDR3 covers 13 residues. Trimming removed 6 bases from V and 0 bases from J, with 8 bases in between. Germline CDR1 is SGHDN and CDR2 is FVKESK. CDR3 loop: CASRRQLNTEAFF. The CDR3 bases are TGTGCCAGCAGGAGGCAGCTGAACACTGAAGCTTTCTTT.

The rearrangement links TRBV5-1 to TRBJ2-5, with 9 bases that match TRBD2. The germline V gene has CDR1 SGHRS and CDR2 YFSETQ. There are 15 residues in the CDR3. J was trimmed by 1 base and V by 4 bases; bases with no gene match: 5. This CDR3 is CASSHLTSGQETQYF. CDR3 DNA: TGCGCCAGCAGCCACCTGACTAGCGGCCAAGAGACCCAGTACTTC.

V gene TRBV14 combines with J gene TRBJ2-2; tentative D call: TRBD2 (5 bases). Looked up from germline, CDR1 is SGHDN and CDR2 is FVKESK. The CDR3 runs 15 residues. Trimming took off 4 bases at V and 4 bases at J, with 13 bases between the two ends. In DNA, the CDR3 is TGTGCCAGCAGCCGTGCCCTCAGCGGCACCGGGGAGCTGTTTTTT. Its protein product is CASSRALSGTGELFF.

The DNA for the CDR3 is TGTGCCAGTACGTTCCACCCGGCTTGGGAGTATGGCTACACCTTC. Its protein product is CASTFHPAWEYGYTF. The rearrangement links TRBV19 to TRBJ1-2; D ambiguous. Germline V gene data show CDR1 as LNHDA and CDR2 as SQIVND (reference sequence). Trimming took 7 bases from V and 5 from J, leaving 20 bases between them. The CDR3 totals 15 residues.

The CDR3 reads CASSLVTGATTDTQYF. In nucleotides, the CDR3 is TGTGCCAGCAGCTTAGTGACGGGAGCGACCACAGATACGCAGTATTTT. The chain recombines TRBV7-8 with TRBJ2-3, with D perhaps TRBD2 (6 bases). CDR3 size: 16 residues. In germline, CDR1 is SGHVS, CDR2 FQNEAQ. V was clipped by 1 base and J by 2 bases, with 13 bases between them.

The chain couples TRBV29-1 to TRBJ2-1; D gene unclear. V was pared by 5 bases and J by 4 bases, with 3 bases between. This CDR3 is 10 amino acids long. CDR1 is SQVTM and CDR2 is ANQGSEA in the germline V gene. The CDR3 reads CSVIYNEQFF. CDR3 nucleotides: TGCAGCGTTATATACAATGAGCAGTTCTTC.

This rearrangement joins TRBV27 to TRBJ1-2, with D unresolved. This CDR3 region has 14 residues. V was shortened by 6 bases and J by 2 bases, with 13 bases between the two germline ends. Germline-derived CDR1 and CDR2 are MNHEY and SMNVEV (reference sequence). Here the CDR3 DNA reads TGTGCCAGCAGCCCCCAGCCTCAAAACTATGGCTACACCTTC. Its protein product is CASSPQPQNYGYTF.